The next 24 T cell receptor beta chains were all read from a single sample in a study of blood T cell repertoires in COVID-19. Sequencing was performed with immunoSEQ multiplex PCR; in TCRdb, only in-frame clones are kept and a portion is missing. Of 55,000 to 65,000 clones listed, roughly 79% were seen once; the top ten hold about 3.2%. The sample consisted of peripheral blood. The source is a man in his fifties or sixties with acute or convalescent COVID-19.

Written as DNA, the CDR3 is TGTGCCAGCAGCCAATTGGCGGAAGAGACCCAGTACTTC. Translating gives CASSQLAEETQYF. The rearrangement uses TRBV4-2 and TRBJ2-5; D call uncertain. V was cut by 2 bases and J by 3 bases, with 7 bases left in between. This CDR3 has 13 amino acids. Per germline, CDR1 LGHNA and CDR2 YNFKEQ.

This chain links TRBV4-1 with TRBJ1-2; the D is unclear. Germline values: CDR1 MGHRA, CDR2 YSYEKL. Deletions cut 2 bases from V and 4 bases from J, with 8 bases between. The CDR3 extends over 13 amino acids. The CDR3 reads CASSQPGTYGYTF. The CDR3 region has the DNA TGCGCCAGCAGCCAACCGGGAACCTATGGCTACACCTTC.

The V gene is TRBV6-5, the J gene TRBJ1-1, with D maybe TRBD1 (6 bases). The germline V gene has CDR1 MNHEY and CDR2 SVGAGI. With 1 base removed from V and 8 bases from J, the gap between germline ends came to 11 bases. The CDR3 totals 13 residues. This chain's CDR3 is CASSYFGGREAFF. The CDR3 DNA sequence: TGTGCCAGCAGTTACTTTGGGGGCAGAGAAGCTTTCTTT.

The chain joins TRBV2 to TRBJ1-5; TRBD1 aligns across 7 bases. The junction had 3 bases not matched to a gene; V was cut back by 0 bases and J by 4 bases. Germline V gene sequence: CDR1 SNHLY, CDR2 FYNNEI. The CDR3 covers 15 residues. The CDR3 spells CASSEAATGNQPQHF. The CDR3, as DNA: TGTGCCAGCAGTGAAGCAGCGACAGGGAATCAGCCCCAGCATTTT.

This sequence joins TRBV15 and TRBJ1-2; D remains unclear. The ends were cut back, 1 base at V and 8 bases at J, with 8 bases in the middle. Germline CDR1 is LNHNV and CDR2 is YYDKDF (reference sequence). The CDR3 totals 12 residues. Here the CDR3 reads CATSRAPGGYTF. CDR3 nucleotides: TGTGCCACCAGCAGAGCTCCAGGCGGCTACACCTTC.

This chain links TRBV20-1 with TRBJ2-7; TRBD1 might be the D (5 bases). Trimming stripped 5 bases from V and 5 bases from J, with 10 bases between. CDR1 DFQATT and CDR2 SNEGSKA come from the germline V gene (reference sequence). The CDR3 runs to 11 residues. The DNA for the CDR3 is TGCAGTGCTGTCAGGGTAAACGAGCAGTACTTC. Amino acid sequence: CSAVRVNEQYF.

CDR3 region: CASSQDVGSSTIKSTNEKLFF. CDR3 coding DNA: TGCGCCAGCAGCCAAGACGTAGGCAGCAGTACTATTAAGTCAACTAATGAAAAACTGTTTTTT. The rearrangement links TRBV4-1 to TRBJ1-4; D is undetermined. The ends were cut back, 0 bases at V and 0 bases at J, with 23 bases in the middle. The CDR3 runs to 21 residues. In germline, CDR1 is MGHRA, CDR2 YSYEKL.

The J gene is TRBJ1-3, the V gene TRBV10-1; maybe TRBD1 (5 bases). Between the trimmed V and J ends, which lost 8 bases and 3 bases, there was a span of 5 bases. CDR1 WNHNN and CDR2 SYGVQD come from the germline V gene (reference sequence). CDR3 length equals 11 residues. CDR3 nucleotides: TGCGCCAGCCAGGGTGGAAACACCATATATTTT. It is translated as CASQGGNTIYF.

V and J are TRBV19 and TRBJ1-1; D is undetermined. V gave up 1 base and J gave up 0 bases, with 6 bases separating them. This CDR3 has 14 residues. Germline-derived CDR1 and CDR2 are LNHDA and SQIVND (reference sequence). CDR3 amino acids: CASSIGEMNTEAFF. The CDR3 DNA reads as TGTGCCAGTAGTATAGGTGAGATGAACACTGAAGCTTTCTTT.

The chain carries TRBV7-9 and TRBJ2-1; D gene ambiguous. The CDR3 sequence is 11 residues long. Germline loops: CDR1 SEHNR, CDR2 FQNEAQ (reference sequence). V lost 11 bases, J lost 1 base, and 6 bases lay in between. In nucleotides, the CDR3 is TGTGCCGGAGAGTCCTACAATGAGCAGTTCTTC. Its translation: CAGESYNEQFF.

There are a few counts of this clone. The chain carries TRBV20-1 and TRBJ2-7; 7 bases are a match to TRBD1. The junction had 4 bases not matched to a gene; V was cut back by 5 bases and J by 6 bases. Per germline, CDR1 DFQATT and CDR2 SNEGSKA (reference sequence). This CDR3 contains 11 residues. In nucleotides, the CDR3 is TGCAGTGCTGCCCGGGACAGCGAGCAGTACTTC. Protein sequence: CSAARDSEQYF.

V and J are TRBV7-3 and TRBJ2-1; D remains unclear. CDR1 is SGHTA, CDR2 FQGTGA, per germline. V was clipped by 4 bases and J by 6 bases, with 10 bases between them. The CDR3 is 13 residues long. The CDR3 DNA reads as TGTGCCAGCAGCTCCACCTCCGGCAATGAGCAGTTCTTC. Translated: CASSSTSGNEQFF.

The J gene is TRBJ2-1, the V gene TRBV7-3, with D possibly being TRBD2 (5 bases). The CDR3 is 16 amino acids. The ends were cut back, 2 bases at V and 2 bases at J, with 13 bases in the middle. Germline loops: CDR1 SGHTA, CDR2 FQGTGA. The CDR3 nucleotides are TGTGCCAGCAGCTTAGATGGAGGACTCCCCTACAATGAGCAGTTCTTC. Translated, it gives CASSLDGGLPYNEQFF.

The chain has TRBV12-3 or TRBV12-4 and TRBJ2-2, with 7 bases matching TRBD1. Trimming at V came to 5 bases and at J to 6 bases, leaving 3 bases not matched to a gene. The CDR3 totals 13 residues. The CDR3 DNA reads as TGTGCCAGCAGTAACCAGGGGGCCGGGGAGCTGTTTTTT. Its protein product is CASSNQGAGELFF.

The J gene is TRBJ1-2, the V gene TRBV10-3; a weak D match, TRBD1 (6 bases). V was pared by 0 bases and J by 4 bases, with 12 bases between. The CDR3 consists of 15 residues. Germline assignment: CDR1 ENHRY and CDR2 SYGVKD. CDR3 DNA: TGTGCCATCAGTGAGTCTGAGGGGGGGCCCTATGGCTACACCTTC. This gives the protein CAISESEGGPYGYTF.

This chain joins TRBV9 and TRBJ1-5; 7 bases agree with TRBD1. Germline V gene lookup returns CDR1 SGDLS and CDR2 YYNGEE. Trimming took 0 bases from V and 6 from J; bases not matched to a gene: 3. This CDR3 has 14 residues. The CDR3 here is CASSVGAGGQPQHF. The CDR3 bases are TGTGCCAGCAGCGTAGGCGCAGGGGGTCAGCCCCAGCATTTT.

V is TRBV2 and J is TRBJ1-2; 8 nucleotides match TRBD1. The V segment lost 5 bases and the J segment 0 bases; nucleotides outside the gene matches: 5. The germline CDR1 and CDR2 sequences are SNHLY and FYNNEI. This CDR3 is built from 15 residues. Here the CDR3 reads CASSKTGDTNYGYTF. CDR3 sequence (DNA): TGTGCCAGCAGTAAGACAGGGGATACTAACTATGGCTACACCTTC.

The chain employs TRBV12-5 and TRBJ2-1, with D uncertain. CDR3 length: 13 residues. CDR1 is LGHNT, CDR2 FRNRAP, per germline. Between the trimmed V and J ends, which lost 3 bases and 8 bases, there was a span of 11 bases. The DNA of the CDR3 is TGTGCTAGTGGTTTCGTGACTGTTTATGAGCAGTTCTTC. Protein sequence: CASGFVTVYEQFF. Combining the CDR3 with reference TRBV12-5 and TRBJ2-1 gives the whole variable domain DARVTQTPRHKVTEMGQEVTMRCQPILGHNTVFWYRQTMMQGLELLAYFRNRAPLDDSGMPKDRFSAEMPDATLATLKIQPSEPRDSAVYFCASGFVTVYEQFFGPGTRLTVL.

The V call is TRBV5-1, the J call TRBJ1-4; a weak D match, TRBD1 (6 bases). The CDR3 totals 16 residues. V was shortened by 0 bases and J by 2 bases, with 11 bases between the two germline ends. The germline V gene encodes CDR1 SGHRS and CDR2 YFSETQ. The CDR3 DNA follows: TGCGCCAGCAGCTTGGGGCAGGGGTTGACTAATGAAAAACTGTTTTTT. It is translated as CASSLGQGLTNEKLFF. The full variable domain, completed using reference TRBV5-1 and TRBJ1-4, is KAGVTQTPRYLIKTRGQQVTLSCSPISGHRSVSWYQQTPGQGLQFLFEYFSETQRNKGNFPGRFSGRQFSNSRSEMNVSTLELGDSALYLCASSLGQGLTNEKLFFGSGTQLSVL.

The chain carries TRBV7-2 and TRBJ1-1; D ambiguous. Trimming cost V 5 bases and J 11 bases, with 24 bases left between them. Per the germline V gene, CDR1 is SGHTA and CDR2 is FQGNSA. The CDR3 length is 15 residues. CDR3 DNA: TGTGCCAGCAGCCCTGGCGACCGGGTCCGGGTTAAGGCTTTCTTT. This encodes CASSPGDRVRVKAFF. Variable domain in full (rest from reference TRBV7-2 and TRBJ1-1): GAGVSQSPSNKVTEKGKDVELRCDPISGHTALYWYRQSLGQGLEFLIYFQGNSAPDKSGLPSDRFSAERTGGSVSTLTIQRTQQEDSAVYLCASSPGDRVRVKAFFGQGTRLTVV.

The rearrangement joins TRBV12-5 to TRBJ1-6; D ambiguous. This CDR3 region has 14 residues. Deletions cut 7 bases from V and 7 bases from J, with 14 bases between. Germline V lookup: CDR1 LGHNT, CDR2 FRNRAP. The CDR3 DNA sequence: TGTGCTAGTGCCCTCGGACTGGAGAATTCACCCCTCCACTTT. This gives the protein CASALGLENSPLHF.

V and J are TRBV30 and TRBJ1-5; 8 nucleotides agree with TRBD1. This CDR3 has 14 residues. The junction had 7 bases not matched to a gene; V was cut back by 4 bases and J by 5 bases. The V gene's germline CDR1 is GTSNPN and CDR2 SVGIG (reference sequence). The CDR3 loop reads CAWNRDRRYQPQHF. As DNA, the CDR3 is TGTGCCTGGAACCGGGACAGGAGGTATCAGCCCCAGCATTTT.

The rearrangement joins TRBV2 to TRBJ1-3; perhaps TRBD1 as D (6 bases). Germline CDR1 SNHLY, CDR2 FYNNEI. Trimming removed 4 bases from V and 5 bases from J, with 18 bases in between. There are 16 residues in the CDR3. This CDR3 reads CASSAPGVGFRNTIYF. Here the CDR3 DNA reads TGTGCCAGCAGTGCCCCAGGGGTCGGCTTCCGAAACACCATATATTTT.

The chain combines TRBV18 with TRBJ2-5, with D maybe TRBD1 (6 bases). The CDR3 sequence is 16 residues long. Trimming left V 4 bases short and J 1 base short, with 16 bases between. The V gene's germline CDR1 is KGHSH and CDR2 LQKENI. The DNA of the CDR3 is TGTGCCAGCTCACTTCGTCGACAGGTTACCCAAGAGACCCAGTACTTC. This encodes CASSLRRQVTQETQYF.